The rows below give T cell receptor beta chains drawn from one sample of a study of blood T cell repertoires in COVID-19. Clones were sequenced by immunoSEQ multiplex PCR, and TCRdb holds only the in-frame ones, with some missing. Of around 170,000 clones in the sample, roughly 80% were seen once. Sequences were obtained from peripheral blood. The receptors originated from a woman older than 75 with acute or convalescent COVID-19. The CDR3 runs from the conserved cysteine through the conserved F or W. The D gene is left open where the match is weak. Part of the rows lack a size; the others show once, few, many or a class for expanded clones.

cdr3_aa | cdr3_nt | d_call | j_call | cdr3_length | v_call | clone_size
CASTIWEGRNQPQHF | TGTGCCAGCACTATATGGGAGGGGCGGAATCAGCCCCAGCATTTT | - | TRBJ1-5 | 15 | TRBV19 | -
CAISEPGQANTEAFF | TGTGCCATCAGTGAGCCGGGACAGGCGAACACTGAAGCTTTCTTT | TRBD1 | TRBJ1-1 | 15 | TRBV10-3 | -
CASSRDRGSNQPQHF | TGTGCCAGCAGCCGAGACAGGGGGTCCAATCAGCCCCAGCATTTT | TRBD1 | TRBJ1-5 | 15 | TRBV6-5 | -
CASCRPGQGFYGYTF | TGTGCCAGCTGTAGGCCGGGACAGGGTTTCTATGGCTACACCTTC | TRBD1 | TRBJ1-2 | 15 | TRBV6-5 | -
CASSQGGRISGNTIYF | TGTGCCAGCAGCCAAGGGGGCAGAATCTCTGGAAACACCATATATTTT | - | TRBJ1-3 | 16 | TRBV3-1/TRBV3-2 | few
CASSLKQVNQPQHF | TGCGCCAGCAGCTTGAAACAGGTCAATCAGCCCCAGCATTTT | - | TRBJ1-5 | 14 | TRBV5-1 | -
CASSQGLAGGPGYEQYF | TGCGCCAGCAGCCAGGGACTAGCGGGAGGGCCGGGGTACGAGCAGTACTTC | TRBD2 | TRBJ2-7 | 17 | TRBV5-1 | -
CASSLQQGHNEQYF | TGTGCCAGCAGCTTGCAACAGGGTCACAACGAGCAGTACTTC | - | TRBJ2-7 | 14 | TRBV11-2 | -
CASSYTSSTGELFF | TGTGCCAGCAGTTACACTTCTAGCACCGGGGAGCTGTTTTTT | - | TRBJ2-2 | 14 | TRBV6-5 | -
CASSSILDRDRGYTF | TGCGCCAGCAGCTCCATCCTTGACAGGGATCGTGGCTACACCTTC | TRBD1 | TRBJ1-2 | 15 | TRBV5-1 | -
CASSYGTSGEQYF | TGTGCCAGCAGTTACGGGACTAGCGGCGAGCAGTACTTC | TRBD2 | TRBJ2-7 | 13 | TRBV6-2/TRBV6-3 | -
CASRTTSGSYEQYF | TGTGCCAGCAGAACGACTAGCGGGAGTTACGAGCAGTACTTC | TRBD2 | TRBJ2-7 | 14 | TRBV28 | -
CASSFRGGDYGYTF | TGTGCCAGCAGCTTCAGGGGAGGGGACTATGGCTACACCTTC | - | TRBJ1-2 | 14 | TRBV5-5 | -
CASSWTGYTYGYTF | TGTGCCAGCAGTTGGACAGGGTATACCTATGGCTACACCTTC | TRBD1 | TRBJ1-2 | 14 | TRBV27 | -
CASSRAGANVLTF | TGTGCCAGTAGCAGGGCTGGGGCCAACGTCCTGACTTTC | - | TRBJ2-6 | 13 | TRBV19 | -
CASSSRRDGRPEAFF | TGCGCCAGCAGCTCCCGACGGGACGGGAGACCTGAAGCTTTCTTT | - | TRBJ1-1 | 15 | TRBV5-1 | -
CASSLAPAQGAKRGEAFF | TGTGCCAGCAGCTTGGCCCCCGCACAGGGGGCGAAAAGGGGTGAAGCTTTCTTT | TRBD1 | TRBJ1-1 | 18 | TRBV5-5 | -
CASGTGNVAQETQYF | TGCGCCAGCGGTACCGGGAACGTGGCCCAAGAGACCCAGTACTTC | - | TRBJ2-5 | 15 | TRBV5-1 | once
CASSQLGTGAGNTIYF | TGTGCCAGCAGCCAACTGGGGACAGGGGCAGGAAACACCATATATTTT | TRBD1 | TRBJ1-3 | 16 | TRBV27 | -
CASSYSWSGNSYEQYF | TGTGCCAGCAGTTACTCGTGGAGCGGTAACTCCTACGAGCAGTACTTC | - | TRBJ2-7 | 16 | TRBV6-5 | -
CASSFTGGPGNTIYF | TGTGCCAGTAGTTTCACAGGGGGACCTGGAAACACCATATATTTT | TRBD1 | TRBJ1-3 | 15 | TRBV19 | few
CASSEAGFNVDTQYF | TGTGCCAGCAGTGAGGCAGGGTTTAATGTCGATACGCAGTATTTT | - | TRBJ2-3 | 15 | TRBV2 | -
CAWSVPGLAGGKLFF | TGTGCCTGGAGTGTACCCGGACTAGCGGGAGGAAAGCTGTTTTTT | TRBD2 | TRBJ2-2 | 15 | TRBV30 | -
CASSQGGRANEKLFF | TGTGCCAGCAGCCAAGGAGGGCGGGCTAATGAAAAACTGTTTTTT | - | TRBJ1-4 | 15 | TRBV3-1/TRBV3-2 | -
CASSYNGLANEQFF | TGTGCCAGCAGTTACAATGGACTGGCGAATGAGCAGTTCTTC | - | TRBJ2-1 | 14 | TRBV6-5 | -
CASSQVELLQFF | TGTGCCAGCAGCCAAGTCGAACTTTTGCAGTTCTTC | - | TRBJ2-1 | 12 | TRBV3-1/TRBV3-2 | -
CASSYGFGELFF | TGTGCCAGCAGTTACGGCTTCGGGGAGCTGTTTTTT | - | TRBJ2-2 | 12 | TRBV6-5 | -
CASWTSSNYGYTF | TGTGCCAGCTGGACATCCTCTAACTATGGCTACACCTTC | - | TRBJ1-2 | 13 | TRBV28 | -
CASSIQGAYNSPLHF | TGTGCCAGTAGTATACAGGGGGCTTATAATTCACCCCTCCACTTT | TRBD1 | TRBJ1-6 | 15 | TRBV19 | -
CASTTTGGYEKLFF | TGTGCCAGCACTACGACAGGGGGCTATGAAAAACTGTTTTTT | TRBD1 | TRBJ1-4 | 14 | TRBV6-6 | -
CASSLALAGAGEQYF | TGCGCCAGCAGCTTGGCCCTAGCGGGGGCAGGGGAGCAGTACTTC | TRBD2 | TRBJ2-7 | 15 | TRBV5-1 | -
CASSSGLNGNTEAFF | TGTGCCAGCAGCTCTGGACTAAACGGGAACACTGAAGCTTTCTTT | - | TRBJ1-1 | 15 | TRBV7-8 | -
CAWGQGAGQPQHF | TGTGCCTGGGGACAGGGGGCAGGACAGCCCCAGCATTTT | TRBD1 | TRBJ1-5 | 13 | TRBV30 | -
CASSYSYRDYGYTF | TGTGCCAGCAGTTACTCTTACAGGGACTATGGCTACACCTTC | - | TRBJ1-2 | 14 | TRBV6-5 | -
CAWSVMAGQGPQHF | TGTGCCTGGAGTGTAATGGCGGGGCAGGGGCCCCAGCATTTT | - | TRBJ1-5 | 14 | TRBV30 | once
CASTPGGGSGQPQHF | TGTGCCAGCACCCCAGGGGGTGGGTCCGGTCAGCCCCAGCATTTT | TRBD1 | TRBJ1-5 | 15 | TRBV6-2/TRBV6-3 | few
CASSFMTSNEQFF | TGTGCCAGCAGCTTCATGACTAGCAATGAGCAGTTCTTC | - | TRBJ2-1 | 13 | TRBV5-4 | -
CASAPGVPKGYTF | TGTGCTAGTGCCCCCGGGGTCCCGAAAGGCTACACCTTC | - | TRBJ1-2 | 13 | TRBV12-5 | -
CASSRNTGYTEAFF | TGTGCCAGCAGCAGGAACACAGGGTACACTGAAGCTTTCTTT | - | TRBJ1-1 | 14 | TRBV7-9 | once
CASSPPSGRGYEQYF | TGTGCCAGCTCACCACCAAGTGGCAGGGGGTACGAGCAGTACTTC | TRBD1 | TRBJ2-7 | 15 | TRBV18 | -
CASSAGSSYEQYF | TGTGCCAGCAGCGCCGGGAGCTCCTACGAGCAGTACTTC | - | TRBJ2-7 | 13 | TRBV21-1 | -
CASSRGTGNDPYEQYF | TGCGCCAGCAGCCGAGGGACAGGGAACGACCCCTACGAGCAGTACTTC | TRBD1 | TRBJ2-7 | 16 | TRBV4-1 | few
CASSSQRTGLGYGYTF | TGTGCCAGCAGCTCACAACGGACAGGCCTCGGCTATGGCTACACCTTC | TRBD1 | TRBJ1-2 | 16 | TRBV7-9 | -
CASSGTGGIYEQYF | TGTGCCAGCTCGGGGACAGGGGGCATCTACGAGCAGTACTTC | TRBD1 | TRBJ2-7 | 14 | TRBV18 | -
CASKLSGSYNSPLHF | TGTGCCAGCAAGTTGAGTGGCTCCTATAATTCACCCCTCCACTTT | - | TRBJ1-6 | 15 | TRBV13 | few
CASSLQQEETQYF | TGCGCCAGCAGCTTACAACAGGAAGAGACCCAGTACTTC | - | TRBJ2-5 | 13 | TRBV5-1 | -